Shown below are 29 T cell receptor beta chains from a single sample sequenced in a study of T-cell memory formation after mild COVID-19. One entry per CDR3 protein, called by TCRdb with MiXCR from the 5' RACE reads. The sample contains about 610,000 distinct CDR3 sequences, roughly 17% of which appear only once. Sequencing was carried out using PBMCs or a T cell subset sorted from them (not recorded which). These receptors were taken from an adult woman who had mild COVID-19 (a few samples of this study predate the infection). Cell type and time point are not known.

This clonotype was seen more than once but under ten times. The rearrangement links TRBV15 to TRBJ2-7, with D tentatively TRBD1 (5 bases). In germline, CDR1 is LNHNV, CDR2 YYDKDF (reference sequence). Trimming removed 0 bases from V and 4 bases from J, with 13 bases in between. There are 15 residues in the CDR3. CDR3 sequence reads: CATSRDQAGWYEQYF. The DNA of the CDR3 is TGTGCCACCAGCAGAGATCAGGCAGGGTGGTACGAGCAGTACTTC.

The sample holds a few counts of this clonotype. V gene TRBV4-3 combines with J gene TRBJ2-7; possibly TRBD2 for D (6 bases). Trimming stripped 3 bases from V and 0 bases from J, with 12 bases between. CDR3 length equals 15 residues. Looked up from germline, CDR1 is LGHNA and CDR2 is YSLEER. The CDR3 here is CASSQGRGSSYEQYF. The CDR3 DNA sequence: TGCGCCAGCAGCCAGGGCCGGGGGAGCTCCTACGAGCAGTACTTC.

The chain carries TRBV10-3 and TRBJ2-7; D is perhaps TRBD2 (5 bases). The CDR3 length is 13 residues. The germline V and J ends were trimmed by 2 bases and 7 bases, with 12 bases remaining between them. Germline V gene sequence: CDR1 ENHRY, CDR2 SYGVKD. This CDR3 is CAISEPPRGEQYF. Here the CDR3 DNA reads TGTGCCATCAGTGAGCCCCCTCGAGGGGAGCAGTACTTC.

This rearrangement joins TRBV7-8 to TRBJ1-2; D uncertain. Per germline, CDR1 SGHVS and CDR2 FQNEAQ. The germline V and J ends were trimmed by 1 base and 13 bases, with 16 bases remaining between them. This CDR3 region has 13 residues. CDR3 residues: CASSLENLREATF. The CDR3 nucleotides read TGTGCCAGCAGCTTAGAGAACCTGAGGGAGGCCACCTTC.

The chain carries TRBV7-3 and TRBJ1-1; D is ambiguous. There are 16 residues in the CDR3. V was pared by 2 bases and J by 5 bases, with 18 bases between. Germline V gene sequence: CDR1 SGHTA, CDR2 FQGTGA. The CDR3 reads CASSLSYTGPGTEAFF. The CDR3 DNA reads TGTGCCAGCAGCTTATCGTATACGGGCCCGGGGACTGAAGCTTTCTTT.

This clonotype has more than one count but fewer than ten. The chain recombines TRBV10-3 with TRBJ1-1, with 9 bases fitting TRBD1. The CDR3 extends over 13 amino acids. V shed 11 bases, J shed 0 bases, and the junction held 4 bases outside the gene matches. Germline V lookup: CDR1 ENHRY, CDR2 SYGVKD. The CDR3, as DNA: TGTGCCGTGGACAGGGGAATGAACACTGAAGCTTTCTTT. This encodes CAVDRGMNTEAFF.

The chain uses TRBV5-8 and TRBJ1-1; D not certain. This CDR3 has 14 amino acids. From germline, CDR1 is SGHTS and CDR2 YDEGEE. Trimming pared 0 bases from V and 10 bases from J, leaving 16 bases between. The CDR3 DNA reads as TGTGCCAGCAGCTTGGGGCTGACCGTAAAGGGAGCTTTCTTT. Protein: CASSLGLTVKGAFF.

The chain couples TRBV6-6 to TRBJ2-3, with 7 bases identical to TRBD2. J was trimmed by 5 bases and V by 2 bases; bases with no gene match: 13. Germline V gives CDR1 MNHNY, CDR2 SVGAGI (reference sequence). CDR3 length equals 17 residues. Here the CDR3 DNA reads TGTGCCAGCAGTTACCCCATCCTGCGGGAGAATTTAGATACGCAGTATTTT. Encoded protein: CASSYPILRENLDTQYF.

In its sample, this clonotype was seen many times. The rearrangement joins TRBV15 to TRBJ1-5; 7 bases align to TRBD1. J was trimmed by 5 bases and V by 1 base; bases with no gene match: 8. CDR3 length: 16 residues. The germline V gene has CDR1 LNHNV and CDR2 YYDKDF (reference sequence). The CDR3 nucleotides read TGTGCCACCAGCAGAGCCTCCGGGACAGTACATCAGCCCCAGCATTTT. It encodes CATSRASGTVHQPQHF.

The rearrangement joins TRBV5-1 to TRBJ2-1; 8 bases line up with TRBD1. The germline V gene encodes CDR1 SGHRS and CDR2 YFSETQ. V trimming: 5 bases; J trimming: 0 bases; junction bases outside the gene matches: 7. The CDR3 loop spans 16 amino acids. CDR3: CASRLGQGSSYNEQFF. The CDR3 DNA reads as TGCGCCAGCAGATTAGGACAGGGTAGCTCCTACAATGAGCAGTTCTTC.

This clonotype was counted between two and nine times. The chain links TRBV27 to TRBJ1-3; D remains ambiguous. Trimming took 2 bases from V and 4 from J, leaving 12 bases between them. The CDR3 loop spans 15 amino acids. Germline CDR1 reads MNHEY; CDR2 reads SMNVEV (reference sequence). CDR3 nucleotides: TGTGCCAGCAGTTTAGGCCCGGCGGGCGGAAACACCATATATTTT. This translates into CASSLGPAGGNTIYF.

CDR3 sequence (DNA): TGTGCCAGCAGCCAAGAGTACAGGAGGCGCGGAAACACCATATATTTT. It is translated as CASSQEYRRRGNTIYF. The chain joins TRBV4-2 to TRBJ1-3; maybe TRBD1 (5 bases). Germline-derived CDR1 and CDR2 are LGHNA and YNFKEQ. The V end lost 0 bases, the J end lost 4 bases, and 13 bases lay between the germline ends. The CDR3 spans 16 residues.

This clonotype was detected a few times. The rearrangement joins TRBV5-1 to TRBJ2-1; TRBD1 matches 7 bases. The V gene end was trimmed by 4 bases and the J gene end by 0 bases; junction bases not matched to a gene: 10. The CDR3 has 17 residues. CDR1 and CDR2 from the germline V gene are SGHRS and YFSETQ. DNA of the CDR3: TGCGCCAGCAGCATACAGACAGGGCCTCTCTCCTACAATGAGCAGTTCTTC. Its protein is CASSIQTGPLSYNEQFF. Supplemented by reference TRBV5-1 and TRBJ2-1, the full variable domain reads KAGVTQTPRYLIKTRGQQVTLSCSPISGHRSVSWYQQTPGQGLQFLFEYFSETQRNKGNFPGRFSGRQFSNSRSEMNVSTLELGDSALYLCASSIQTGPLSYNEQFFGPGTRLTVL.

This clonotype was detected a few times. This sequence joins TRBV2 and TRBJ1-5; the D is unclear. The length of the CDR3 is 15 residues. CDR1 and CDR2 (germline): SNHLY, FYNNEI. V lost 7 bases and J 0 bases, leaving 13 bases between the germline ends. The CDR3 here is CASTLHSYSNQPQHF. CDR3 nucleotides: TGTGCCAGCACTCTTCACTCCTATAGCAATCAGCCCCAGCATTTT.

This clonotype was observed a few times. J is TRBJ2-3 and V is TRBV9; D may be TRBD2 (6 bases). CDR3 length: 13 residues. The V end lost 3 bases, the J end lost 6 bases, and 11 bases lay between the germline ends. Germline-derived CDR1 and CDR2 are SGDLS and YYNGEE. This CDR3 is CASSGLGGDTQYF. CDR3 DNA: TGTGCCAGCAGCGGACTCGGAGGGGATACGCAGTATTTT.

This clonotype occurred a few times. The chain employs TRBV20-1 and TRBJ2-7; 7 bases are a match to TRBD1. This CDR3 is built from 13 residues. V lost 3 bases to trimming and J lost 2 bases; unmatched junction nucleotides: 4. Per the germline V gene, CDR1 is DFQATT and CDR2 is SNEGSKA (reference sequence). As DNA, the CDR3 is TGCAGTGCTAGCCACAGGGGCCCCTACGAGCAGTACTTC. Translation: CSASHRGPYEQYF.

The chain has TRBV2 and TRBJ2-1; 8 bases match TRBD2. The CDR3 sequence is 12 residues long. Trimming at V came to 1 base and at J to 16 bases, leaving 6 bases not matched to a gene. Germline loops: CDR1 SNHLY, CDR2 FYNNEI. The CDR3 loop is CASSEGREGLFF. The CDR3 DNA is TGTGCCAGCAGTGAAGGACGGGAGGGCCTTTTCTTC. The entire variable domain, with the rest obtained from reference TRBV2 and TRBJ2-1, is as follows: EPEVTQTPSHQVTQMGQEVILRCVPISNHLYFYWYRQILGQKVEFLVSFYNNEISEKSEIFDDQFSVERPDGSNFTLKIRSTKLEDSAMYFCASSEGREGLFFGPGTRLTVL.

A few counts support this clonotype. This chain connects TRBV5-1 to TRBJ2-7, with 8 bases identical to TRBD1. V lost 0 bases to trimming and J lost 2 bases; unmatched junction nucleotides: 1. The CDR3 is 14 residues long. Germline values: CDR1 SGHRS, CDR2 YFSETQ. CDR3 sequence reads: CASSLGDRTYEQYF. CDR3 DNA: TGCGCCAGCAGCTTGGGGGACAGGACCTACGAGCAGTACTTC.

This clonotype was seen only a few times. V usage is TRBV12-3 or TRBV12-4 and J usage is TRBJ2-6; D gene unclear. CDR3 length equals 15 residues. Trimming shortened V by 3 bases and J by 0 bases, and 6 bases separated the two germline ends. The CDR3 DNA reads TGTGCCAGCAGTTTTTTACCCTCTGGGGCCAACGTCCTGACTTTC. Translating gives CASSFLPSGANVLTF.

This clonotype has only a few counts. This rearrangement joins TRBV12-3 or TRBV12-4 to TRBJ2-2; no definite D call. The CDR3 covers 12 residues. Trimming took off 4 bases at V and 7 bases at J, with 7 bases between the two ends. The CDR3 spells CASSYFIGELFF. CDR3 nucleotides: TGTGCCAGCAGTTACTTCATCGGGGAGCTGTTTTTT.

This clonotype was counted between two and nine times. The genes are TRBV7-3 and TRBJ2-2, with a weak D call TRBD2 (5 bases). The germline V and J ends were trimmed by 5 bases and 0 bases, with 7 bases remaining between them. The V gene's germline CDR1 is SGHTA and CDR2 FQGTGA. The CDR3 is 14 residues long. CDR3 coding DNA: TGTGCCAGCAGCAAGGGAGCGAACACCGGGGAGCTGTTTTTT. Translation gives CASSKGANTGELFF.

Only a few counts were recorded for this clonotype. The chain uses TRBV5-1 and TRBJ1-1; TRBD1 agrees at 9 bases. This CDR3 is built from 15 residues. Per germline, CDR1 SGHRS and CDR2 YFSETQ. The J segment lost 8 bases and the V segment lost 0 bases, leaving 8 bases of the junction unmatched. The CDR3 nucleotides are TGCGCCAGCAGCTTGGATGGGACAGGGTCCTCAGAAGCTTTCTTT. This translates into CASSLDGTGSSEAFF.

The chain couples TRBV30 to TRBJ1-6; no definite D call. The germline CDR1 and CDR2 sequences are GTSNPN and SVGIG (reference sequence). V lost 0 bases to trimming and J lost 13 bases, with 4 bases between them. The CDR3 is made up of 10 amino acids. Here the CDR3 DNA reads TGTGCCTGGAGTGTACCGCCCCTCCACTTT. It encodes CAWSVPPLHF.

This clonotype was counted only a few times. The rearrangement joins TRBV27 to TRBJ2-7; D might be TRBD1 (5 bases). This CDR3 is 18 amino acids long. Trimming cost V 3 bases and J 0 bases, with 21 bases left between them. Germline CDR1 is MNHEY and CDR2 is SMNVEV (reference sequence). CDR3 in amino acids: CASSFRQTRAQGSYEQYF. The CDR3 DNA sequence: TGTGCCAGCAGTTTCCGTCAAACACGGGCCCAGGGCTCCTACGAGCAGTACTTC.

The chain recombines TRBV24-1 with TRBJ2-5; 11 bases line up with TRBD2. Trimming removed 5 bases from V and 14 bases from J; junction bases left unmatched: 6. The CDR3 sequence is 12 residues long. Germline CDR1 and CDR2: KGHDR and SFDVKD. This CDR3 is CATSGTTSGRYF. The CDR3 nucleotides are TGTGCCACCAGTGGAACCACTAGCGGGAGATACTTC.

J is TRBJ1-4 and V is TRBV14; no firm D call. V was trimmed by 1 base and J by 10 bases, leaving 16 bases between them. The CDR3 loop spans 15 amino acids. From germline, CDR1 is SGHDN and CDR2 FVKESK. This chain's CDR3 is CASSQVKAPAGKLFF. As DNA, the CDR3 is TGTGCCAGCAGCCAAGTGAAGGCCCCTGCCGGAAAACTGTTTTTT.

For this clonotype: One end of the junction is discordant with germline, which a read error may explain. V and J are TRBV7-9 and TRBJ2-1, with D possibly being TRBD2 (5 bases). Germline V CDR1 and CDR2: SEHNR, FQNEAQ (reference sequence). This CDR3 contains 12 residues. The DNA for the CDR3 is TGTGCCATCAGCGGAAACTACAATGAGCAGTTCTTC. Its protein product is CAISGNYNEQFF.

This clonotype was observed a handful of times. The V call is TRBV6-4, the J call TRBJ1-1; D might be TRBD1 (6 bases). The CDR3 has 14 residues. V was cut by 6 bases and J by 6 bases, with 17 bases left in between. CDR1 and CDR2 (germline): MRHNA, SNTAGT. As DNA, the CDR3 is TGTGCCAGCAGGAGGGACACAGGATGGGCTGAAGCTTTCTTT. It yields the protein CASRRDTGWAEAFF.

This chain joins TRBV3-1 and TRBJ1-1; D is possibly TRBD1 (6 bases). This CDR3 region has 16 residues. In germline, CDR1 is LGHDT, CDR2 YNNKEL (reference sequence). Trimming cost V 6 bases and J 6 bases, with 23 bases left between them. The CDR3 loop is CASRLTTEGGLAEAFF. CDR3 DNA: TGTGCCAGCAGACTCACAACGGAAGGGGGACTAGCTGAAGCTTTCTTT.